This entry lists 27 T cell receptor beta chains sequenced from one sample in a study of Ad26.COV2.S vaccination and SARS-CoV-2 variants. The treatment here: some 19 received Ad26.COV2.S at low or high dose, single or two shots; about 5 received placebo; per-sample allocation not given. All samples were drawn on day 63, counting from the first vaccine or placebo injection. The method was immunoSEQ multiplex PCR; TCRdb's version includes in-frame clones alone and lacks a portion of them. The repertoire has hundreds of thousands of clones, approximately 89% of them found once; the top ten carry approximately 3.4%. The sample here was peripheral blood, taken in a trial of Ad26.COV2.S vaccine versus placebo. These TCRs come from a person aged 18-60 years who received the Ad26.COV2.S COVID-19 vaccine or a placebo.

This clone was recorded a few times. This chain links TRBV5-1 with TRBJ1-1, with D possibly TRBD1 on 5 matching bases. Germline CDR1 is SGHRS and CDR2 is YFSETQ. The V end was cut by 4 bases, the J end by 0 bases, with 13 bases between. The CDR3 extends over 15 amino acids. The CDR3, as DNA: TGCGCCAGCAGCCGCGGGGACGGATTGAACACTGAAGCTTTCTTT. This codes for CASSRGDGLNTEAFF.

The rearrangement joins TRBV28 to TRBJ2-7, with D uncertain. The ends were cut back, 1 base at V and 3 bases at J, with 7 bases in the middle. The CDR3 consists of 13 residues. Germline values: CDR1 MDHEN, CDR2 SYDVKM. The CDR3 spells CASSLLESYEQYF. CDR3 sequence (DNA): TGTGCCAGCAGTTTATTGGAGAGCTACGAGCAGTACTTC.

This clone was seen just once. CDR3 residues: CAWSKGPTGELFF. CDR3 nucleotides: TGTGCCTGGAGTAAGGGGCCTACCGGGGAGCTGTTTTTT. V usage is TRBV30 and J usage is TRBJ2-2, with D maybe TRBD1 (5 bases). The CDR3 has 13 residues. The germline V gene has CDR1 GTSNPN and CDR2 SVGIG (reference sequence). The ends were cut back, 2 bases at V and 5 bases at J, with 9 bases in the middle.

This clone was seen a few times. The chain has TRBV28 and TRBJ1-1; no definite D call. The CDR3 is made up of 13 amino acids. Trimming removed 8 bases at V and 4 bases at J, with 14 bases between. CDR1 and CDR2 (germline): MDHEN, SYDVKM. The CDR3 DNA reads TGTGCCAGCGGAGGGCGGCCGCCCACTGAAGCTTTCTTT. It is translated as CASGGRPPTEAFF.

V usage is TRBV5-1 and J usage is TRBJ2-7; D is tentatively TRBD1 or TRBD2 (7 bases each). The germline V gene encodes CDR1 SGHRS and CDR2 YFSETQ. The CDR3 is 20 amino acids. V was pared by 4 bases and J by 5 bases, with 34 bases between. The CDR3 coding sequence is TGCGCCAGCAGCCCTACTTCGGTATCAAGATGGAGGGGGGGACAGAACGAGCAGTACTTC. Amino acids: CASSPTSVSRWRGGQNEQYF.

V usage is TRBV30 and J usage is TRBJ2-5; 8 bases line up with TRBD2. Trimming at V came to 3 bases and at J to 7 bases, leaving 10 bases not matched to a gene. CDR1 is GTSNPN and CDR2 is SVGIG in the germline V gene (reference sequence). The CDR3 runs to 14 residues. The CDR3 nucleotides read TGTGCCTGGAGCGCGGGGGGAGTCACCTGGACCCAGTACTTC. This sequence encodes CAWSAGGVTWTQYF.

CDR3 DNA: TGTGCCAGCAGCCGTACCTTTGGTGGGGGCGCGGGAACTGAAGCTTTCTTT. The encoded protein is CASSRTFGGGAGTEAFF. The chain couples TRBV7-9 to TRBJ1-1; TRBD1 might be the D (6 bases). V lost 5 bases to trimming and J lost 5 bases, with 24 bases between them. This CDR3 is 17 amino acids long. The germline gives CDR1 SEHNR, CDR2 FQNEAQ (reference sequence).

The chain couples TRBV9 to TRBJ2-4; D is unresolved. Trimming took off 0 bases at V and 8 bases at J, with 9 bases between the two ends. Germline CDR1 is SGDLS and CDR2 is YYNGEE. CDR3 length equals 13 residues. CDR3 amino acids: CASSVEWADIQYF. The CDR3 nucleotides are TGTGCCAGCAGCGTAGAGTGGGCGGACATTCAGTACTTC.

This clone came up once. The J gene is TRBJ2-5, the V gene TRBV7-2; 8 nucleotides agree with TRBD1. J lost 2 bases, V lost 1 base, and 6 bases had no gene match. The CDR3 is 16 amino acids. From germline, CDR1 is SGHTA and CDR2 FQGNSA. The CDR3 is CASSLDSGQGQETQYF. The CDR3 nucleotides read TGTGCCAGCAGCTTAGATTCCGGACAGGGTCAAGAGACCCAGTACTTC.

Turning to this clone: The same CDR3 is also encoded by other DNA sequences in this sample. The V and J genes are TRBV6-6 and TRBJ2-7; D unresolved. The germline V gene has CDR1 MNHNY and CDR2 SVGAGI (reference sequence). This CDR3 spans 12 amino acids. The ends were cut back, 2 bases at V and 0 bases at J, with 2 bases in the middle. The CDR3 sequence is CASSYSSYEQYF. The CDR3 coding sequence is TGTGCCAGCAGTTACAGCTCCTACGAGCAGTACTTC.

The rearrangement links TRBV3-1 (or the pseudogene TRBV3-2) to TRBJ2-2; TRBD2 agrees at 9 bases. CDR1 is LGHDT and CDR2 is YNNKEL in the germline V gene (reference sequence). The length of the CDR3 is 16 residues. The V segment lost 1 base and the J segment 3 bases; nucleotides outside the gene matches: 3. Written as DNA, the CDR3 is TGTGCCAGCAGCCAAGGTAGCGGGAGTTACACCGGGGAGCTGTTTTTT. Its translation is CASSQGSGSYTGELFF.

The chain uses TRBV18 and TRBJ2-7; 11 positions agree with TRBD2. V dropped 3 bases and J dropped 3; count of bases not matched to a gene: 4. The germline CDR1 and CDR2 sequences are KGHSH and LQKENI. This CDR3 has 15 amino acids. The CDR3 DNA is TGTGCCAGCTCACCGCTCCTAGCGGGAGGCTACGAGCAGTACTTC. Its protein is CASSPLLAGGYEQYF.

V gene TRBV18 combines with J gene TRBJ1-2; no reliable D call. Between the trimmed V and J ends, which lost 3 bases and 2 bases, there was a span of 13 bases. This CDR3 spans 15 amino acids. The germline V gene has CDR1 KGHSH and CDR2 LQKENI. The CDR3 here is CASSPPSHLNYGYTF. Written as DNA, the CDR3 is TGTGCCAGCTCACCGCCTTCACACCTAAACTATGGCTACACCTTC.

The V call is TRBV5-1, the J call TRBJ1-2; D gene ambiguous. Trimming removed 0 bases at V and 5 bases at J, with 14 bases between. The CDR3 totals 15 residues. The V gene's germline CDR1 is SGHRS and CDR2 YFSETQ. The CDR3: CASSLAGIGSYGYTF. DNA of the CDR3: TGCGCCAGCAGCTTGGCTGGGATTGGATCTTATGGCTACACCTTC. Full variable domain (missing parts from reference TRBV5-1 and TRBJ1-2): KAGVTQTPRYLIKTRGQQVTLSCSPISGHRSVSWYQQTPGQGLQFLFEYFSETQRNKGNFPGRFSGRQFSNSRSEMNVSTLELGDSALYLCASSLAGIGSYGYTFGSGTRLTVV.

The V gene is TRBV7-9, the J gene TRBJ2-5; 8 positions match TRBD2. This CDR3 has 16 residues. The V and J ends lost 1 base and 4 bases, in that order; junction bases with no gene match: 8. The germline gives CDR1 SEHNR, CDR2 FQNEAQ (reference sequence). The DNA of the CDR3 is TGTGCCAGCAGCTTAGGCGGGGGGCGCCGCAGAGAGACCCAGTACTTC. Translated: CASSLGGGRRRETQYF.

This clone was detected once. The V call is TRBV7-9, the J call TRBJ1-1, with D unclear. Between the trimmed V and J ends, which lost 3 bases and 0 bases, there was a span of 2 bases. This CDR3 comprises 12 residues. Germline V lookup: CDR1 SEHNR, CDR2 FQNEAQ (reference sequence). CDR3 sequence (DNA): TGTGCCAGCAGCTTTTTGAACACTGAAGCTTTCTTT. Protein: CASSFLNTEAFF.

CDR3 protein: CASSLKGASGELFF. The CDR3 region has the DNA TGTGCCAGCAGCTTAAAGGGGGCGTCCGGGGAGCTGTTTTTT. The V call is TRBV7-3, the J call TRBJ2-2; 7 bases map to TRBD1. V shed 1 base and J 6 bases; nucleotides not matched to a gene: 2. This CDR3 is 14 amino acids long. CDR1 and CDR2 (germline): SGHTA, FQGTGA.

This chain links TRBV5-4 with TRBJ2-1; possibly TRBD2 for D (6 bases). Germline V CDR1 and CDR2: SGHNT, YYREEE (reference sequence). V was trimmed by 1 base and J by 10 bases, leaving 9 bases between them. The CDR3 is 12 residues long. The CDR3 nucleotides are TGTGCCAGCAGCTTGCCGGCGGGAGAGCAGTTCTTC. Translated, it gives CASSLPAGEQFF.

The chain uses TRBV13 and TRBJ2-5; 7 bases match TRBD1. Germline lookup yields CDR1 PRHDT and CDR2 FYEKMQ (reference sequence). With V trimmed by 6 bases and J by 5 bases, 9 bases remained unmatched. The length of the CDR3 is 14 residues. The CDR3 DNA reads as TGTGCCAGCAGTTCCCCCTCCAGGGGGGAGACCCAGTACTTC. Protein sequence: CASSSPSRGETQYF. Filled out from reference TRBV13 and TRBJ2-5, the complete variable domain reads AAGVIQSPRHLIKEKRETATLKCYPIPRHDTVYWYQQGPGQDPQFLISFYEKMQSDKGSIPDRFSAQQFSDYHSELNMSSLELGDSALYFCASSSPSRGETQYFGPGTRLLVL.

The gene calls are TRBV15 and TRBJ2-6; 13 positions agree with TRBD2. Germline V CDR1 and CDR2: LNHNV, YYDKDF (reference sequence). J was trimmed by 3 bases and V by 6 bases; bases with no gene match: 8. This CDR3 contains 18 residues. This CDR3 reads CATSQGTSGMGGANVLTF. The CDR3, as DNA: TGTGCCACCAGTCAAGGGACTAGCGGGATGGGTGGGGCCAACGTCCTGACTTTC.

Only one count was recorded for this clone. Written as DNA, the CDR3 is TGTGCCAGCAGCCCTGGACCGAGCTCCTACAATGAGCAGTTCTTC. This codes for CASSPGPSSYNEQFF. The V call is TRBV7-3, the J call TRBJ2-1; unclear D gene. CDR3 length: 15 amino acids. V lost 5 bases and J 0 bases, leaving 11 bases between the germline ends. CDR1 and CDR2 from the germline V gene are SGHTA and FQGTGA.

V is TRBV19 and J is TRBJ2-2; maybe TRBD2 (5 bases). Germline V gives CDR1 LNHDA, CDR2 SQIVND (reference sequence). Trimming left V 11 bases short and J 0 bases short, with 10 bases between. The CDR3 runs 13 residues. The CDR3, as DNA: TGTGCCGGGAGACTGACGAACACCGGGGAGCTGTTTTTT. This translates into CAGRLTNTGELFF.

Note on this clone: Other DNA sequences in this sample translate to the same CDR3. The chain joins TRBV6-1 to TRBJ1-2; the D is unclear. The CDR3 totals 11 residues. Germline assignment: CDR1 MNHNS and CDR2 SASEGT. V gave up 3 bases and J gave up 5 bases, with 4 bases separating them. Here the CDR3 DNA reads TGTGCCAGCAGTGAGGGGTATGGCTACACCTTC. This translates into CASSEGYGYTF.

The chain carries TRBV7-6 and TRBJ1-5; 11 bases align to TRBD1. The CDR3 runs to 16 residues. Germline-derived CDR1 and CDR2 are SGHVS and FNYEAQ. V dropped 5 bases and J dropped 5; count of bases not matched to a gene: 8. CDR3: CASSLSDRGLYQPQHF. In DNA, the CDR3 is TGTGCCAGCAGCCTATCGGACAGGGGGCTTTATCAGCCCCAGCATTTT.

The chain employs TRBV29-1 and TRBJ1-1; D is ambiguous. Germline V lookup: CDR1 SQVTM, CDR2 ANQGSEA. The length of the CDR3 is 9 residues. Deletions cut 1 base from V and 11 bases from J, with 5 bases between. In DNA form, the CDR3 reads TGCAGCGTTGAAGGGGGTGCTTTCTTT. This encodes CSVEGGAFF.

V gene TRBV9 combines with J gene TRBJ2-1; D unclear. Germline CDR1 and CDR2: SGDLS and YYNGEE. Trimming removed 3 bases from V and 0 bases from J, with 10 bases in between. The CDR3 consists of 15 residues. CDR3 sequence reads: CASSDSQSSYNEQFF. The CDR3 DNA sequence: TGTGCCAGCAGCGACAGCCAAAGCTCCTACAATGAGCAGTTCTTC.

The chain has TRBV29-1 and TRBJ2-7; D unclear. The CDR3 runs 12 residues. CDR1 is SQVTM, CDR2 ANQGSEA, per germline. V was cut by 4 bases and J by 2 bases, with 9 bases left in between. The CDR3 here is CSVGIGTYEQYF. CDR3 in DNA: TGCAGCGTTGGGATAGGGACCTACGAGCAGTACTTC.